This T cell receptor (beta chain) was identified in a study of beta chain features in type 1 diabetes. Whole-study findings and limits: Researchers cautioned that cDNA sequencing could over-represent cells with high TCR expression. Naive, central memory and Treg TCRB repertoires appeared more alike in patients than in healthy donors. For Type 1 diabetes patients, all four CD4+ subsets carried TCRB CDR3s that were moderately but significantly shorter.

About this clone itself: Its antigen is not known.

TCRB transcripts that were expressed got sequenced, as all of the isolated RNA had been reverse transcribed. Clones were read by immunoSEQ multiplex PCR, and TCRdb kept only the in-frame ones, dropping some. The data hold 120,000 or so clones, with roughly 17% observed a single time. Sequences were obtained from central memory CD4+ T cells from blood. This TCR was sampled from a man between 18 and 29 years old with type 1 diabetes.

Here the CDR3 reads CASSVGQGNTDTQYF. Here the CDR3 DNA reads TGTGCCAGCAGCGTCGGACAGGGGAACACAGATACGCAGTATTTT. V and J are TRBV5-4 and TRBJ2-3; 9 bases match TRBD1. Germline assignment: CDR1 SGHNT and CDR2 YYREEE (reference sequence). The V gene end was trimmed by 4 bases and the J gene end by 2 bases; junction bases not matched to a gene: 5. The CDR3 is made up of 15 amino acids.